The clone carrying this T cell receptor beta chain was observed a handful of times. Its antigen is undetermined. These data are taken from a study of graft-versus-host responses after intestinal transplantation. As for the study in general: Induction using anti-thymocyte globulin, followed by tacrolimus and steroids for approximately 3 years, was given to all recipients.

Study conclusions and caveats: Some patients had graft-donor T cell macrochimerism, and their allografts showed high graft-versus-host to host-versus-graft clonal ratios.

TCRdb's table, derived via immunoSEQ multiplex PCR, lists solely in-frame clones and lacks some. Of about 98,000 clones listed, about 82% are singletons. The V end was cut by 6 bases, the J end by 12 bases, with 18 bases between. Germline V gives CDR1 MDHEN, CDR2 SYDVKM. The CDR3 runs to 13 residues. The sample consisted of PBMCs, taken 255 days after intestinal transplant. The source of this sequence is a human patient who received an intestinal transplant, so some T cells may come from the graft donor. The chain recombines TRBV28 with TRBJ2-1; D unresolved. CDR3 in DNA: TGTGCCAGCAGCCAATCGGGTCGCCTCTTGCAGTTCTTC. Translation: CASSQSGRLLQFF.